Listed below are T cell receptor beta chains from one sample, sequenced in a study of blood T cell repertoires in COVID-19. Sequencing used immunoSEQ multiplex PCR; TCRdb keeps in-frame clones, though not all of them. The table shows under 250,000 clones, with roughly four fifths occurring only once. The material sequenced was peripheral blood. These receptors were obtained from a woman aged 40 to 49 with acute or convalescent COVID-19. The CDR3 runs from the conserved cysteine through the conserved F or W. Fields, in order: CDR3 length, V gene, clone size, D gene, J gene, CDR3 protein, CDR3 DNA. D genes are given only for firm matches. Clone size, where shown, is once, few, many, or a class for clones that have expanded.

14	TRBV30	few	NA	TRBJ1-1	CAWAWDTENTEAFF	TGTGCCTGGGCCTGGGACACAGAGAACACTGAAGCTTTCTTT
13	TRBV19	NA	TRBD2	TRBJ2-7	CASTRGDNYEQYF	TGTGCCAGTACGCGGGGGGACAACTACGAGCAGTACTTC
14	TRBV14	NA	NA	TRBJ2-7	CASSQGAGFDEQYF	TGTGCCAGCAGCCAAGGGGCAGGGTTCGACGAGCAGTACTTC
14	TRBV5-5	NA	NA	TRBJ1-2	CASSPGSGVYGYTF	TGTGCCAGCAGCCCTGGCTCGGGGGTCTATGGCTACACCTTC
15	TRBV4-3	NA	NA	TRBJ1-4	CASSQDGRYNEKLFF	TGCGCCAGCAGCCAAGATGGCAGGTATAATGAAAAACTGTTTTTT
13	TRBV20-1	NA	TRBD2	TRBJ2-7	CSASPRLAGQQYF	TGCAGTGCTAGTCCCAGACTAGCGGGGCAGCAGTACTTC
14	TRBV10-2	once	TRBD1	TRBJ2-3	CASSKGASTDTQYF	TGCGCCAGCAGTAAGGGGGCGAGCACAGATACGCAGTATTTT
12	TRBV15	NA	NA	TRBJ2-7	CATSRGGIEQYF	TGTGCCACCAGCAGAGGAGGGATCGAGCAGTACTTC
14	TRBV11-2	NA	TRBD1	TRBJ2-7	CASSPGTGDNEQYF	TGTGCCAGCAGCCCCGGGACAGGGGATAACGAGCAGTACTTC
17	TRBV5-1	NA	TRBD2	TRBJ2-5	CASSSIPGEGSQETQYF	TGCGCCAGCAGCTCCATCCCTGGGGAGGGGTCACAAGAGACCCAGTACTTC
16	TRBV19	NA	TRBD2	TRBJ2-2	CASSIVIGTSPGELFF	TGTGCCAGTAGTATAGTTATCGGGACTAGTCCCGGGGAGCTGTTTTTT
11	TRBV10-3	NA	TRBD2	TRBJ2-7	CAISGGGEQYF	TGTGCCATCAGTGGGGGGGGCGAGCAGTACTTC
16	TRBV18	NA	TRBD1	TRBJ1-1	CTSSSSPGQGANEAFF	TGTACCAGCTCATCATCCCCGGGACAGGGGGCAAATGAAGCTTTCTTT
11	TRBV11-2	NA	NA	TRBJ2-4	CASSLETVQYF	TGTGCCAGCAGCTTAGAAACGGTTCAGTACTTC
15	TRBV2	NA	TRBD2	TRBJ2-2	CARRLVSGGVGELFF	TGTGCCCGACGACTGGTTAGCGGGGGGGTCGGGGAGCTGTTTTTT
20	TRBV3-1/TRBV3-2	NA	NA	TRBJ2-5	CASSQDWASARAVSEETQYF	TGTGCCAGCAGCCAAGATTGGGCTAGCGCCCGAGCGGTCAGTGAGGAGACCCAGTACTTC
13	TRBV5-1	NA	TRBD1	TRBJ2-3	CASSITGGDTQYF	TGCGCCAGCAGCATAACAGGGGGAGATACGCAGTATTTT
17	TRBV2	NA	NA	TRBJ2-5	CASSEALRGGARETQYF	TGTGCCAGCAGTGAAGCGCTTCGTGGGGGGGCAAGAGAGACCCAGTACTTC
17	TRBV10-1	NA	TRBD1	TRBJ1-2	CASSDGQGSPYNYGYTF	TGCGCCAGCAGCGACGGACAGGGGAGTCCTTATAACTATGGCTACACCTTC
14	TRBV15	NA	TRBD2	TRBJ2-1	CATSRADGRNEQFF	TGTGCCACCAGCAGAGCTGACGGGAGGAATGAGCAGTTCTTC
16	TRBV7-8	NA	NA	TRBJ1-5	CASSLDRVEGTQPQHF	TGTGCCAGCAGCTTAGACAGGGTTGAGGGTACTCAGCCCCAGCATTTT
16	TRBV24-1	NA	TRBD2	TRBJ2-1	CATSDPTWTSQNEQFF	TGTGCCACCAGTGATCCAACCTGGACTAGCCAAAATGAGCAGTTCTTC
18	TRBV7-8	NA	TRBD2	TRBJ2-7	CASSFPRRVAGADYEQYF	TGTGCCAGCAGCTTCCCCCGGCGGGTAGCGGGGGCTGATTACGAGCAGTACTTC
16	TRBV7-2	few	TRBD2	TRBJ2-3	CASSLAAAGGTDTQYF	TGTGCCAGCAGCTTAGCGGCAGCGGGGGGCACAGATACGCAGTATTTT
15	TRBV7-9	NA	NA	TRBJ1-4	CASSLSAGTNEKLFF	TGTGCCAGCAGCTTATCGGCAGGGACTAATGAAAAACTGTTTTTT
12	TRBV27	NA	NA	TRBJ1-4	CASSTGGRKLFF	TGTGCCAGCAGCACGGGGGGACGAAAACTGTTTTTT
16	TRBV5-8	once	TRBD1	TRBJ1-4	CASSRGGYTQYEKLFF	TGTGCCAGCAGCCGAGGGGGCTATACCCAGTATGAAAAACTGTTTTTT
16	TRBV7-3	once	NA	TRBJ2-1	CASSLNQGLSYNEQFF	TGTGCCAGCAGCTTAAATCAGGGATTGTCCTACAATGAGCAGTTCTTC
13	TRBV7-6	NA	NA	TRBJ2-1	CASSLEGVGEQFF	TGTGCCAGCAGCTTAGAAGGGGTCGGTGAGCAGTTCTTC
15	TRBV6-5	NA	TRBD1	TRBJ1-1	CASSIQGRLNTEAFF	TGTGCCAGCAGTATACAGGGGCGGTTGAACACTGAAGCTTTCTTT
15	TRBV18	NA	TRBD2	TRBJ2-2	CASSPPGLGTGELFF	TGTGCCAGCTCACCCCCGGGACTAGGCACCGGGGAGCTGTTTTTT
16	TRBV4-2	NA	NA	TRBJ1-5	CASSQASGSLNQPQHF	TGTGCCAGCAGCCAAGCATCCGGGTCCCTCAATCAGCCCCAGCATTTT
19	TRBV4-3	NA	TRBD2	TRBJ2-7	CASSQGPAGAGGPGYEQYF	TGCGCCAGCAGCCAAGGCCCTGCAGGGGCGGGAGGGCCGGGGTACGAGCAGTACTTC
13	TRBV7-6	NA	TRBD1	TRBJ2-7	CASSYRTGNEQYF	TGTGCCAGCAGCTATAGGACAGGAAACGAGCAGTACTTC
16	TRBV25-1	NA	NA	TRBJ2-3	CASSVSGRLPTDTQYF	TGTGCCAGCAGTGTAAGCGGACGGCTACCAACAGATACGCAGTATTTT
16	TRBV7-2	NA	NA	TRBJ1-4	CASSLGLQGLGEKLFF	TGTGCCAGCAGCTTAGGACTTCAGGGTCTAGGTGAAAAACTGTTTTTT
15	TRBV29-1	NA	TRBD1	TRBJ1-2	CSVAVLQGAGNGYTF	TGCAGCGTTGCGGTCCTACAGGGGGCGGGCAATGGCTACACCTTC
15	TRBV6-6	NA	NA	TRBJ2-7	CASSYPPGSSYEQYF	TGTGCCAGCAGTTACCCCCCAGGAAGCTCCTACGAGCAGTACTTC
16	TRBV4-1	NA	NA	TRBJ2-7	CASSQEQQVSSYEQYF	TGCGCCAGCAGCCAAGAGCAACAGGTGAGCTCCTACGAGCAGTACTTC
12	TRBV5-4	NA	NA	TRBJ2-1	CASSLVGGEQFF	TGTGCCAGCAGCTTGGTTGGCGGGGAGCAGTTCTTC
15	TRBV4-1	NA	TRBD1	TRBJ2-7	CASSQSRTGHYEQYF	TGCGCCAGCAGCCAATCCCGGACAGGGCACTACGAGCAGTACTTC
14	TRBV18	NA	TRBD1	TRBJ1-2	CASSPRDRGYGYTF	TGTGCCAGCTCACCCCGGGACAGGGGATATGGCTACACCTTC
14	TRBV13	NA	TRBD2	TRBJ2-7	CASRPPGLASEQYF	TGTGCCAGTCGACCCCCGGGACTAGCTTCCGAGCAGTACTTC
18	TRBV7-8	NA	NA	TRBJ1-1	CASSSLGRGPSQGTEAFF	TGTGCCAGCAGCTCCCTTGGCAGGGGCCCTTCCCAGGGCACTGAAGCTTTCTTT
15	TRBV7-2	NA	NA	TRBJ2-5	CASSRPEAVPKTQYF	TGTGCCAGCAGCCGCCCCGAAGCGGTTCCTAAGACCCAGTACTTC
17	TRBV4-2	NA	TRBD2	TRBJ2-2	CASSQVTAGANTGELFF	TGTGCCAGCAGCCAAGTCACGGCGGGGGCGAACACCGGGGAGCTGTTTTTT
15	TRBV11-2	NA	TRBD2	TRBJ2-2	CASSPSGMYTGELFF	TGTGCCAGCAGCCCCAGCGGGATGTACACCGGGGAGCTGTTTTTT
15	TRBV27	NA	TRBD1	TRBJ1-2	CASSLGTGRERGYTF	TGTGCCAGCAGTTTAGGGACAGGTCGAGAGCGTGGCTACACCTTC
13	TRBV2	NA	TRBD1	TRBJ1-2	CASIAGQSYGYTF	TGTGCCAGCATTGCGGGACAGAGCTATGGCTACACCTTC
15	TRBV5-6	NA	TRBD1	TRBJ2-2	CASTVGDRVGGELFF	TGTGCCAGCACGGTCGGGGACAGGGTAGGCGGGGAGCTGTTTTTT